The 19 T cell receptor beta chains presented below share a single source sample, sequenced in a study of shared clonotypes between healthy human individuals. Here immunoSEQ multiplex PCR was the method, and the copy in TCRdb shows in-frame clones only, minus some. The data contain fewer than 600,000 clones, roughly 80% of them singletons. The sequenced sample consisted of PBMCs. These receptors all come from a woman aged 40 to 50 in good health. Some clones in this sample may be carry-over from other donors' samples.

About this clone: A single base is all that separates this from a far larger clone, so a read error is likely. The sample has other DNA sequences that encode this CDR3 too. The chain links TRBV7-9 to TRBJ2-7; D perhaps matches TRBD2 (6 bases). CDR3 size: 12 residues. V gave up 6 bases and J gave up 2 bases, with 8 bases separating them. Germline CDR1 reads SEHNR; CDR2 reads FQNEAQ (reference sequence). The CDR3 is CASRGGPYEQYF. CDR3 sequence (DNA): TGTGCCAGCAGGGGAGGACCCTACGAGCAGTACTTC. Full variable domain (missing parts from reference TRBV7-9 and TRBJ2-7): DTGVSQNPRHKITKRGQNVTFRCDPISEHNRLYWYRQTLGQGPEFLTYFQNEAQLEKSRLLSDRFSAERPKGSFSTLEIQRTEQGDSAMYLCASRGGPYEQYFGPGTRLTVT.

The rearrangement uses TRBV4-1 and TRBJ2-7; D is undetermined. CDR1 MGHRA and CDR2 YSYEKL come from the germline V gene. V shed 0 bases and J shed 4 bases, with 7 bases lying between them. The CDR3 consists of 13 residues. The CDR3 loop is CASSQDIRYEQYF. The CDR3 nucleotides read TGCGCCAGCAGCCAAGATATCCGGTACGAGCAGTACTTC.

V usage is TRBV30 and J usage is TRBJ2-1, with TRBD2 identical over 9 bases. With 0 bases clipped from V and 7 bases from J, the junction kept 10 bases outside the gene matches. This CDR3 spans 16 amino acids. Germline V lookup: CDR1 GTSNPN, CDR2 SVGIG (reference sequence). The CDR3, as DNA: TGTGCCTGGAGTGTAAGCGGGAGGTCGGCATGGAATGAGCAGTTCTTC. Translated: CAWSVSGRSAWNEQFF. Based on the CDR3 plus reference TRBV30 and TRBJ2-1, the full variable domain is SQTIHQWPATLVQPVGSPLSLECTVEGTSNPNLYWYRQAAGRGLQLLFYSVGIGQISSEVPQNLSASRPQDRQFILSSKKLLLSDSGFYLCAWSVSGRSAWNEQFFGPGTRLTVL.

The CDR3 sequence: CASSPDWAGVAPSGNTIYF. The DNA of the CDR3 is TGTGCCAGCTCACCAGATTGGGCAGGGGTCGCCCCCTCTGGAAACACCATATATTTT. The rearrangement joins TRBV18 to TRBJ1-3, with D perhaps matching TRBD1 (6 bases). The CDR3 sequence is 19 residues long. Trimming left V 2 bases short and J 0 bases short, with 20 bases between. The germline CDR1 and CDR2 sequences are KGHSH and LQKENI.

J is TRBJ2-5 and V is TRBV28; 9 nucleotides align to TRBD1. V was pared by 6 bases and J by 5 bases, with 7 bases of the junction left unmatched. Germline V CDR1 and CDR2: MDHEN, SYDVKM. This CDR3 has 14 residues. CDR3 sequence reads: CASRDRGGSETQYF. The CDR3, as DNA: TGTGCCAGCAGGGACAGGGGAGGTTCGGAGACCCAGTACTTC.

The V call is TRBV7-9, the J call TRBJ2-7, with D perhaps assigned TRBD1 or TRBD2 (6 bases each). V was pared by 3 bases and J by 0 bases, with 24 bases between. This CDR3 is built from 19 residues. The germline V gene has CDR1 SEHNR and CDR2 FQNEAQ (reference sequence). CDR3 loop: CASSFTPGLLIRGSYEQYF. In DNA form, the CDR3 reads TGTGCCAGCAGCTTCACGCCGGGACTTCTAATCAGGGGCTCCTACGAGCAGTACTTC.

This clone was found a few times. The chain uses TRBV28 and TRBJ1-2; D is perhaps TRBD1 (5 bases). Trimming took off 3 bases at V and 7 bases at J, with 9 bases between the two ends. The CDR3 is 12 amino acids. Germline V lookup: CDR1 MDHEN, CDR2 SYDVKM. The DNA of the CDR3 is TGTGCCAGCAGTTTTGGGGGAGGTGGCTACACCTTC. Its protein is CASSFGGGGYTF.

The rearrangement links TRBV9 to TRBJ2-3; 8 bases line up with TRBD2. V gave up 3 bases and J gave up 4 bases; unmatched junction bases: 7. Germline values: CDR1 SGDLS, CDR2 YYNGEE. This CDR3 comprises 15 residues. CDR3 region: CASSGVSGSADTQYF. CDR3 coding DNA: TGTGCCAGCAGCGGAGTGAGCGGGAGTGCAGATACGCAGTATTTT.

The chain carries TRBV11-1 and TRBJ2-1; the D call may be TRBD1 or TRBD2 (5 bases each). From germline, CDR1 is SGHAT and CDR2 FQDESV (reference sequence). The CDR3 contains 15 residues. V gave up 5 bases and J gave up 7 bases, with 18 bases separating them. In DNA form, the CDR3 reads TGTGCCAGCAGCCTTCCCGGGACCAGCACGAATGAGCAGTTCTTC. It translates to CASSLPGTSTNEQFF. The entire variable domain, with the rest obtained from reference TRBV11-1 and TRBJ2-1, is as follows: EAEVAQSPRYKITEKSQAVAFWCDPISGHATLYWYRQILGQGPELLVQFQDESVVDDSQLPKDRFSAERLKGVDSTLKIQPAELGDSAMYLCASSLPGTSTNEQFFGPGTRLTVL.

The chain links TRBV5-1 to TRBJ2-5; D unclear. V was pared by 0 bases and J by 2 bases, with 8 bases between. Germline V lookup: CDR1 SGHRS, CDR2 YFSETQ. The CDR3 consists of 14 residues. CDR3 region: CASSLAQVQETQYF. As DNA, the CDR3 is TGCGCCAGCAGCTTGGCCCAGGTGCAAGAGACCCAGTACTTC.

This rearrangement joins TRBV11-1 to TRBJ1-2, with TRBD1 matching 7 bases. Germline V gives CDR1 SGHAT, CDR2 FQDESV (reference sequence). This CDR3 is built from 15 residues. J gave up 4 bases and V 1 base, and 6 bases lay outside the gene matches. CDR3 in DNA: TGTGCCAGCAGCTTAGGACAGGGAGAGACCTATGGCTACACCTTC. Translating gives CASSLGQGETYGYTF.

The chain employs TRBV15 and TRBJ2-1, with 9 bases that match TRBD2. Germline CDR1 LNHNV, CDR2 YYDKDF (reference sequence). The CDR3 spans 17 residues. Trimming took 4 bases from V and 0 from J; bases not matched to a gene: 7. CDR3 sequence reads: CATSKRASGTSYNEQFF. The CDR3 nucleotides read TGTGCCACCAGCAAGCGGGCTAGCGGGACCTCCTACAATGAGCAGTTCTTC. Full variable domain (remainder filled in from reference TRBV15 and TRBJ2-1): DAMVIQNPRYQVTQFGKPVTLSCSQTLNHNVMYWYQQKSSQAPKLLFHYYDKDFNNEADTPDNFQSRRPNTSFCFLDIRSPGLGDTAMYLCATSKRASGTSYNEQFFGPGTRLTVL.

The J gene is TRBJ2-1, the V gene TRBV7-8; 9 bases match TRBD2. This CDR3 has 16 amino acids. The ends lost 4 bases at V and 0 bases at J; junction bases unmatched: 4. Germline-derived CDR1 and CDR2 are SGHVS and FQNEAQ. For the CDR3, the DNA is TGTGCCAGCAGCTCCCTAGCGGGGAGCTCCTACAATGAGCAGTTCTTC. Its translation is CASSSLAGSSYNEQFF.

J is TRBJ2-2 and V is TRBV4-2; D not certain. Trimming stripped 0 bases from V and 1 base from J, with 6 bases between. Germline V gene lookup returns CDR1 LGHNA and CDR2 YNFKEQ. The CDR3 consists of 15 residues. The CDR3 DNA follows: TGTGCCAGCAGCCAAGATCCCGGGAACACCGGGGAGCTGTTTTTT. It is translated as CASSQDPGNTGELFF.

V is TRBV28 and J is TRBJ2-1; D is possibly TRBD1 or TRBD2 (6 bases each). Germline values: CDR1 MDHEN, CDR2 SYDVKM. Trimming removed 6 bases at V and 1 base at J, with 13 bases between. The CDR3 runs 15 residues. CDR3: CASRPGGGSYNEQFF. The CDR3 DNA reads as TGTGCCAGCAGGCCAGGAGGGGGGTCCTACAATGAGCAGTTCTTC.

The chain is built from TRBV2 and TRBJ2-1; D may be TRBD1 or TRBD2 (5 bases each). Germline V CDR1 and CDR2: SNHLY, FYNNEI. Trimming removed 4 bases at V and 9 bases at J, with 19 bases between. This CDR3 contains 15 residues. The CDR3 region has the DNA TGTGCCAGCAGTGCCCGATTGACAGAGGGAGTTGAGCAGTTCTTC. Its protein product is CASSARLTEGVEQFF.

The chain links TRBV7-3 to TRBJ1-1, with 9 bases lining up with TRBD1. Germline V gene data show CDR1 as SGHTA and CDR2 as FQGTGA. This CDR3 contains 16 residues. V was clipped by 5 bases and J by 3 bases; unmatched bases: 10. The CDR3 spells CASSVPRQGVHTEAFF. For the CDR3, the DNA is TGTGCCAGCAGCGTGCCGAGACAGGGGGTCCACACTGAAGCTTTCTTT. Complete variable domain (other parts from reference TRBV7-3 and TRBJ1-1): GAGVSQTPSNKVTEKGKYVELRCDPISGHTALYWYRQSLGQGPEFLIYFQGTGAADDSGLPNDRFFAVRPEGSVSTLKIQRTERGDSAVYLCASSVPRQGVHTEAFFGQGTRLTVV.

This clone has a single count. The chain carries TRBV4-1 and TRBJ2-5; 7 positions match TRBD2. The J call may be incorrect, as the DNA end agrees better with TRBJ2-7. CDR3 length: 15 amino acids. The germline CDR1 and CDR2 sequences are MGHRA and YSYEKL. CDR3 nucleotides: TGCGCCAGCAGCCAAGATATCGGGAGGCCCTACGAGCAGTACTTC. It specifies CASSQDIGRPYEQYF.

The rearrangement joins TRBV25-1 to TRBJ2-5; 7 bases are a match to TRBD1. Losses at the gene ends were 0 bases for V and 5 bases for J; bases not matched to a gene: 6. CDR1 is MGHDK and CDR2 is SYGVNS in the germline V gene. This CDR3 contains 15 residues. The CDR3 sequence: CASSEYIGGGETQYF. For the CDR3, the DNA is TGTGCCAGCAGTGAATATATAGGGGGCGGCGAGACCCAGTACTTC.